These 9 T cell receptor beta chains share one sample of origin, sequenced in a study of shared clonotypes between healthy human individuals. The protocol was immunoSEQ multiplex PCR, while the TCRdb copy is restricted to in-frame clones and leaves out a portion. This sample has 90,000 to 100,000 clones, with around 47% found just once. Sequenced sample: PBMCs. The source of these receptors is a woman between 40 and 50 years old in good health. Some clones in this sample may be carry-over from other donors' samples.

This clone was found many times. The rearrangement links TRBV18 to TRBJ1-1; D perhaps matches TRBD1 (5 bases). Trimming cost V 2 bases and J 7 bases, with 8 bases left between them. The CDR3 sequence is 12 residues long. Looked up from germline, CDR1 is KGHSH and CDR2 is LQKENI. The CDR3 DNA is TGTGCCAGCTCACCAGGCCAGGGTGAAGCTTTCTTT. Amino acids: CASSPGQGEAFF.

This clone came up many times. DNA of the CDR3: TGCGCCAGCAGTGAGATAGGGTACGAGCAGTACTTC. As protein: CASSEIGYEQYF. The chain is built from TRBV10-2 and TRBJ2-7, with D unresolved. Germline CDR1 WSHSY, CDR2 SAAADI. Trimming removed 2 bases at V and 4 bases at J, with 6 bases between. The CDR3 sequence is 12 residues long.

This CDR3 is CSVGATNEKLFF. DNA for the CDR3: TGCAGCGTTGGGGCAACTAATGAAAAACTGTTTTTT. This chain joins TRBV29-1 and TRBJ1-4, with D unresolved. V was cut by 4 bases and J by 0 bases, with 3 bases left in between. The CDR3 has 12 amino acids. Germline CDR1 is SQVTM and CDR2 is ANQGSEA.

The CDR3 loop reads CASRDIRSYNEQFF. For the CDR3, the DNA is TGTGCCAGCAGGGACATACGCTCCTACAATGAGCAGTTCTTC. V and J are TRBV10-3 and TRBJ2-1; possibly TRBD1 for D (6 bases). Between the trimmed V and J ends, which lost 10 bases and 0 bases, there was a span of 13 bases. The CDR3 spans 14 residues. In germline, CDR1 is ENHRY, CDR2 SYGVKD.

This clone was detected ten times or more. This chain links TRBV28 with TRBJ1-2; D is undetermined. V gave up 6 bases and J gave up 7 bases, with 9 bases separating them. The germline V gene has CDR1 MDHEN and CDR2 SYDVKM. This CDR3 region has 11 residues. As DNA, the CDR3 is TGTGCCAGCAGACCTACACGTGGCTACACCTTC. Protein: CASRPTRGYTF.

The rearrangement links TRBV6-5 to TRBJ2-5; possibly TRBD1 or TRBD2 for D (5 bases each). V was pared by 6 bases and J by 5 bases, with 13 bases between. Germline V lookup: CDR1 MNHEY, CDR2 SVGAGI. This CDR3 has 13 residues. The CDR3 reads CASRALGVETQYF. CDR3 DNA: TGTGCCAGCAGAGCACTAGGGGTGGAGACCCAGTACTTC.

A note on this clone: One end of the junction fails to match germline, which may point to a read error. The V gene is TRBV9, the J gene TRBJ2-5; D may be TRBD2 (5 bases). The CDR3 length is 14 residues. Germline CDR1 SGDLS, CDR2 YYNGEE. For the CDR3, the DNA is TGCGCCAGCAGCCAAGATTTTGGACTAGAGACCCAGTACTTC. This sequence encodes CASSQDFGLETQYF.

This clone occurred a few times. Written as DNA, the CDR3 is TGTGCCAGCAGCCAAGAATCAGGGACCTACGAGCAGTACTTC. Protein product: CASSQESGTYEQYF. V usage is TRBV4-2 and J usage is TRBJ2-7, with D possibly TRBD1 on 5 matching bases. Looked up from germline, CDR1 is LGHNA and CDR2 is YNFKEQ. The V end was cut by 0 bases, the J end by 2 bases, with 8 bases between. This CDR3 comprises 14 residues.

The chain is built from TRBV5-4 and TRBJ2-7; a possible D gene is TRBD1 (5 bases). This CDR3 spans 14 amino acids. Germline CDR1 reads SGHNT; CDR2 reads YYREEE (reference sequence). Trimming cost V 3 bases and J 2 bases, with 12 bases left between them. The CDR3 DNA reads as TGTGCCAGCAGCTGGAGAAGGGGAACCTACGAGCAGTACTTC. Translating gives CASSWRRGTYEQYF.